This T cell receptor beta chain is from a study of cytomegalovirus exposure and HLA in healthy donors. Study-wide context: There were about 85 million unique TCRs (from HLA-typed donors) in an early data release. Study results and limitations: TCR beta chains numbering approximately 150 were designated cytomegalovirus-associated. Looking again later, the authors saw that most CMV-associated TCR beta chains seemed HLA-restricted.

J lost 1 base, V lost 5 bases, and 5 bases had no gene match. This CDR3 comprises 16 residues. CDR1 is SGHTA and CDR2 is FQGNSA in the germline V gene. Vbeta (60) and Jbeta (13) primers were used in the PCR. Repertoires were generated with immunoSEQ multiplex PCR, while TCRdb's copy carries only in-frame clones and drops some. Here the sample spans about 96,000 clones, about four fifths being singletons. As regards this clone: Its specificity is unknown.

Donors likely had unrecorded immune exposures despite being nominally healthy when sampled. Specimen: PBMCs. The chain has TRBV7-2 and TRBJ2-5; 12 bases align to TRBD2. The sequence came from a woman in her 70s in good health and CMV-seropositive. The CDR3 sequence is CASSPGLAGTQETQYF. CDR3 DNA sequence: TGTGCCAGCAGCCCCGGACTAGCGGGGACCCAAGAGACCCAGTACTTC.